This T cell receptor (beta chain) is drawn from a study of blood T cell repertoires in COVID-19. The CDR3 covers 11 residues. Trimming took 2 bases from V and 5 from J, leaving 3 bases between them. Germline values: CDR1 LGHDT, CDR2 YNNKEL (reference sequence). Assay: immunoSEQ multiplex PCR; the TCRdb copy retains only in-frame clones and omits some. The table has 20,000 or so clones, around 84% seen once. The chain couples TRBV3-1 (or the pseudogene TRBV3-2) to TRBJ2-5; D is unclear. Sequences were obtained from peripheral blood. This clonotype was obtained from a man in his fifties or sixties with active COVID-19. CDR3 sequence: CASSQRETQYF. As DNA, the CDR3 is TGTGCCAGCAGCCAACGGGAGACCCAGTACTTC.